This T cell receptor (beta chain) was recorded in a study of a mutant IDH1 vaccine in newly diagnosed glioma. Overall study context: Of the patients given treatment, approximately 60% were male and 37.5% were female, and a mean age of roughly 40 years was recorded. Earlier treatment was radiotherapy, temozolomide, or both, with most getting both. Points from the study as a whole: Altogether, around 93% of patients exhibited vaccine-induced immune responses. Pseudoprogression appeared independent of alterations in top peripheral clonotypes.

Measured with immunoSEQ multiplex PCR; TCRdb has only the in-frame clones, and not every one. The sample has approximately 54,000 clones, about four fifths seen once. Germline assignment: CDR1 LGHNA and CDR2 YNFKEQ. The V gene lost 4 bases and the J gene lost 1 base, with 8 bases spanning the gap. The CDR3 covers 15 residues. In regard to this clone: Its antigen is unidentified.

The time point: baseline, week 1 (first vaccination visit). The treatment here: pre-vaccination baseline after standard-of-care therapy. The J gene is TRBJ2-6, the V gene TRBV4-2; TRBD2 might be the D (5 bases). The TCR was taken from a man aged 18 to 35 with glioma. This specimen was PBMCs, taken from a glioma patient treated with radiotherapy, temozolomide or both. CDR3 region: CASSLGNSGANVLTF. The CDR3 DNA reads TGTGCCAGCAGCCTCGGGAATTCTGGGGCCAACGTCCTGACTTTC.